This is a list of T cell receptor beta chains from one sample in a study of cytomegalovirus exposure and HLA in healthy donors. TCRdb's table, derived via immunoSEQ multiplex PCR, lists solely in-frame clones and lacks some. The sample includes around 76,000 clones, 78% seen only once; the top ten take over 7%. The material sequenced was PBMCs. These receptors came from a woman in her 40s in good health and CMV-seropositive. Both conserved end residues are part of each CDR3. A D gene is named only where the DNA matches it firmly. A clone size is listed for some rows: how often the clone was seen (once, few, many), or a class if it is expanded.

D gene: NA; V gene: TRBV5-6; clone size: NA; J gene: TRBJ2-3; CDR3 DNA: TGTGCCAGCAGCTGGGAGAGGGCAGATACGCAGTATTTT; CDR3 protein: CASSWERADTQYF
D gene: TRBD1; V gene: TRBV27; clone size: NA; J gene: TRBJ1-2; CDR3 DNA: TGTGCCAGCATGGACAGGGGTTTCTATGGCTACACCTTC; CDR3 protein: CASMDRGFYGYTF
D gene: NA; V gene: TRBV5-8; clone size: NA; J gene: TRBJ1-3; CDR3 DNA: TGTGCCAGCAGCTTGGAACAGGCTGGAAACACCATATATTTT; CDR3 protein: CASSLEQAGNTIYF
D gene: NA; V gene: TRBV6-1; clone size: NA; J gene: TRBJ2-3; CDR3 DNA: TGTGCCAGCCCCGGGGCAGATACGCAGTATTTT; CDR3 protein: CASPGADTQYF
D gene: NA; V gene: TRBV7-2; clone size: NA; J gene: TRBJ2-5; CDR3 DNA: TGTGCCAGCAGCTTAGTTACCGGGGAGACCCAGTACTTC; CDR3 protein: CASSLVTGETQYF
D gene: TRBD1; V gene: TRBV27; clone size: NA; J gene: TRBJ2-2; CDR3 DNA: TGTGCCAGCAGTTTGGGACAGTACACCGGGGAGCTGTTTTTT; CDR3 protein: CASSLGQYTGELFF
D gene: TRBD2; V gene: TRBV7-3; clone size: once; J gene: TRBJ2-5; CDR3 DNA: TGTGCCAGCAGCCAGCGGGGGCAAGGAGAGACCCAGTACTTC; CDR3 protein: CASSQRGQGETQYF
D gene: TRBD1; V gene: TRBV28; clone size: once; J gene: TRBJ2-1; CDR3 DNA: TGTGCCTCGGGGACAGAGTACAATGAGCAGTTCTTC; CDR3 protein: CASGTEYNEQFF
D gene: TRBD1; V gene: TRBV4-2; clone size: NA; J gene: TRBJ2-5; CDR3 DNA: TGTGCCAGCAGCCAAGGGACAGGGATCGTGGAGACCCAGTACTTC; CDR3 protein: CASSQGTGIVETQYF
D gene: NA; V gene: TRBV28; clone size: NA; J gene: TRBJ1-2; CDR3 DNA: TGTGCCAGCAGGGCTTACTATGGCTACACCTTC; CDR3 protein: CASRAYYGYTF
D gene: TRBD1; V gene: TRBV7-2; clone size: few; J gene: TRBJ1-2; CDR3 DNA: TGTGCCAGCAGCTCGGACAGGGGGCGATCTGGCTACACCTTC; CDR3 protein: CASSSDRGRSGYTF
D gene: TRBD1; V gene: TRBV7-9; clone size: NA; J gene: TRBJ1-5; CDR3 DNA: TGTTCCAGCAGCTTGGGACAGAGTGATCAGCCCCAGCATTTT; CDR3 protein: CSSSLGQSDQPQHF
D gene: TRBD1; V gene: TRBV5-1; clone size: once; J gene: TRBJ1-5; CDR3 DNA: TGCGCCAGCAGCTCACAGGGGGGGGGCAATCAGCCCCAGCATTTT; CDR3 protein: CASSSQGGGNQPQHF
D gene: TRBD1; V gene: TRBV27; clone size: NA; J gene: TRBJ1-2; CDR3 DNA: TGTGCCAGCAGACAGGGGGGTTTCGGCTACACCTTC; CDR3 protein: CASRQGGFGYTF
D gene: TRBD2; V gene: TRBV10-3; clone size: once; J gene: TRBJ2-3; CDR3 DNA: TGTGCCATCAGCAAGACCGGGACTAGCGGGGGGCCGAGCACAGATACGCAGTATTTT; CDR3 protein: CAISKTGTSGGPSTDTQYF
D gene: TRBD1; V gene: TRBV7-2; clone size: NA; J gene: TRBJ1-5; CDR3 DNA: TGTGCCAGCAGCGAAAGGACAGGTAGCAATCAGCCCCAGCATTTT; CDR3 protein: CASSERTGSNQPQHF
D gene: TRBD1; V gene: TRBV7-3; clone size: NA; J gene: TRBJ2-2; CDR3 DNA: TGTGCCAGCAGCTCGGGACAGGGCACCGGGGAGCTGTTTTTT; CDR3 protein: CASSSGQGTGELFF
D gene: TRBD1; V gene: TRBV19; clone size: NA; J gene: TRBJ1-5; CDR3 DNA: TGTGCCAGTAGCACAGACAGGGAAAATCAGCCCCAGCATTTT; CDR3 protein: CASSTDRENQPQHF
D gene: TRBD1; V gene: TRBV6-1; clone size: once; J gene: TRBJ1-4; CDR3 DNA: TGTGCCAGCAGTCGGGACAGAGAGAAACTGTTTTTT; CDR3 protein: CASSRDREKLFF
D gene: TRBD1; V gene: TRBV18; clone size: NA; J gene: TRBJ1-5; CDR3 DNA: TGTGCCAGCTCGCCGAGACAGGGGGAAGGCAATCAGCCCCAGCATTTT; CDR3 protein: CASSPRQGEGNQPQHF
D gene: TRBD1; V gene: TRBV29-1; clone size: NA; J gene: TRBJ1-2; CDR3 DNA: TGCAGCGCGGGACAGGGGTCAGAGGTGGCTGGCTACACCTTC; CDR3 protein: CSAGQGSEVAGYTF
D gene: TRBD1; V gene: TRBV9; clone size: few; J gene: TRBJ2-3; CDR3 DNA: TGTGCCAGCAGCGAGGAAGGAGGACAGGGGGGTGATACGCAGTATTTT; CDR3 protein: CASSEEGGQGGDTQYF
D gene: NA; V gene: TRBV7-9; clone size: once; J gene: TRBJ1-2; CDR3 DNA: TGTTCCGAGCTATCTCCGGGCTATGGCTACACCTTC; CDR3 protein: CSELSPGYGYTF
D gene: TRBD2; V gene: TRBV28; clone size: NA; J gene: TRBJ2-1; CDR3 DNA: TGTGCCAGCAGTGTCGGGACTAAAAATGAGCAGTTCTTC; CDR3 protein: CASSVGTKNEQFF
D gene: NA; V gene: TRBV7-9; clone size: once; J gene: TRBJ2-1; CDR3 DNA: TGTGCCAGCAGCCCCGGGGGACCCTTCTACAATGAGCAGTTCTTC; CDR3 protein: CASSPGGPFYNEQFF
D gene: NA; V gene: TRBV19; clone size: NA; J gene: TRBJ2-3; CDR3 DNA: TGTGCCAGCCAAAACCAGGGAGATACGCAGTATTTT; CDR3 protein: CASQNQGDTQYF
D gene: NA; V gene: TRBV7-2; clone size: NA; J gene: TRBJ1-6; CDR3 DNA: TGTGCCAGCAGCTTTGGGACACCGAATTCACCCCTCCACTTT; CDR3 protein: CASSFGTPNSPLHF
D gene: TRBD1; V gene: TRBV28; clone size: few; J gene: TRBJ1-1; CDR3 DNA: TGTGCCAGCAGTACAGGGGTGGGAAACACTGAAGCTTTCTTT; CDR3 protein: CASSTGVGNTEAFF
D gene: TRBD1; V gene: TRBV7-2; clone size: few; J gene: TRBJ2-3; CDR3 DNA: TGTGCCAGCAGACAGACCGGGACAGGGGGCACAGATACGCAGTATTTT; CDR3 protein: CASRQTGTGGTDTQYF
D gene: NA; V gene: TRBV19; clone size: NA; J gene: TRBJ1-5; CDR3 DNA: TGTGCCAGTACCCGCGGGGGGAATCAGCCCCAGCATTTT; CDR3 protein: CASTRGGNQPQHF
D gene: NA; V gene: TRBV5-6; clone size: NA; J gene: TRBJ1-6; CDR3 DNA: TGTGCCAGCAGCTCAAATTCACCCCTCCACTTT; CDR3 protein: CASSSNSPLHF
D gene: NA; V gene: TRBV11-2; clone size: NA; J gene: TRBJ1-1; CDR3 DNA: TGTGCCAGCAGCTTAGCAAGACAGCTTGAAGCTTTCTTT; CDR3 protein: CASSLARQLEAFF
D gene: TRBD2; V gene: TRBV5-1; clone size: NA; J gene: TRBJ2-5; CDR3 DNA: TGCGCCAGCAGCTTGAGCGGACTAGCTGTTGAGACCCAGTACTTC; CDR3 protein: CASSLSGLAVETQYF
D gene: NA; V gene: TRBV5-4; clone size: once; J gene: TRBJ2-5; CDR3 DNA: TGTGCCAGCAGCCCGACAGGAAAAGAGACCCAGTACTTC; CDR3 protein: CASSPTGKETQYF
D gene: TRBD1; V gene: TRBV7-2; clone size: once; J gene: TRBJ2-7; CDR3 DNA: TGTGCCAGCAGCTTAGACAGGGGCACCTACGAGCAGTACTTC; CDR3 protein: CASSLDRGTYEQYF
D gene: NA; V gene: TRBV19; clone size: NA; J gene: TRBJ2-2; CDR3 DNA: TGTGCCAGTAGTATAGTGGGGGCAAACACCGGGGAGCTGTTTTTT; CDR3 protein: CASSIVGANTGELFF
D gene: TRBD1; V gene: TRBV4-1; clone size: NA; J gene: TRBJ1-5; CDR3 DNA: TGCGCCAGCAGCCATACAGGGGGCGGTCAGCCCCAGCATTTT; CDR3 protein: CASSHTGGGQPQHF
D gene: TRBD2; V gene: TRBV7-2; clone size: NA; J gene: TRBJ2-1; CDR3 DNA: TGTGCCAGCAGCTTAGCGGGACTAGAGGAGGGTGAGCAGTTCTTC; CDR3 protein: CASSLAGLEEGEQFF
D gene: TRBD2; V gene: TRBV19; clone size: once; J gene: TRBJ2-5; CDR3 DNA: TGTGCCAGCAAAAGGGCGGGGGTACAGACCCAGTACTTC; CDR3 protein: CASKRAGVQTQYF
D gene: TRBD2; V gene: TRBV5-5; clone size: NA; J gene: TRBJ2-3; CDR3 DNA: TGTGCCAGCAGCTTGGGTGGGGGAGGGGCCATCGATACGCAGTATTTT; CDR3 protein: CASSLGGGGAIDTQYF
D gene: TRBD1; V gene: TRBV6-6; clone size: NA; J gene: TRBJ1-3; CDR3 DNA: TGTGCCAGCAGCGGACAGGGGAGGAACACCATATATTTT; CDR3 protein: CASSGQGRNTIYF
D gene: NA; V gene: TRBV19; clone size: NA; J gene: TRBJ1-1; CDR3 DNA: TGTGCCAGTAGTATGGAGGGCAGGGGAGGGGATGAAGCTTTCTTT; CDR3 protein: CASSMEGRGGDEAFF
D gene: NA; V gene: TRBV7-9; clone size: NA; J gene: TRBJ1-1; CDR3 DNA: TGTGCCAGCAGCCGTTCGACAGACCCCAGGACTGAAGCTTTCTTT; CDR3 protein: CASSRSTDPRTEAFF
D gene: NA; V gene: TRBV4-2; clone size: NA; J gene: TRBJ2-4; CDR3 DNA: TGTGCCAGCAGCCAAGATCTAGAAGGAGCCAAAAACATTCAGTACTTC; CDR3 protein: CASSQDLEGAKNIQYF
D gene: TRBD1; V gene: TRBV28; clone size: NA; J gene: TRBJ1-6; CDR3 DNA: TGTGCCAGCAGTTCCGGGACAGGCAATTCACCCCTCCACTTT; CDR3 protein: CASSSGTGNSPLHF
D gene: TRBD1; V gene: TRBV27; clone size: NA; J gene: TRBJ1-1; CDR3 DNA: TGTGCCAGCAGTAGGACAGGGGGGCCTGGGAACACTGAAGCTTTCTTT; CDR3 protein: CASSRTGGPGNTEAFF
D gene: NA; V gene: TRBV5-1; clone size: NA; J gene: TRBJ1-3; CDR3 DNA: TGCGCCAGCAGCCTGGACGCCCCCGGGGGGGGCACTCCAGGAAACACCATATATTTT; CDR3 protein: CASSLDAPGGGTPGNTIYF